This T cell receptor beta chain was documented in a study of chemoradiotherapy in HPV16-positive cancers. Study information: Candidate HPV-specific clones and shared TCR motifs came from a couple of HPV16-positive patients. Whole-study findings and limits: HPV-specific T cells were functionally defined from only a couple of HPV16-positive patients.

The CDR3 has 15 amino acids. The J segment lost 5 bases and the V segment lost 4 bases, leaving 8 bases of the junction unmatched. The germline V gene has CDR1 MNHNY and CDR2 SVGAGI (reference sequence). Sequencing used immunoSEQ multiplex PCR; TCRdb keeps in-frame clones, though not all of them. The top ten hold 4.5% to 5.5% of the sample, which has about 7,500 clones, about two thirds seen once. This clone was found once. What it recognizes is unknown. Sequences were derived from tumor tissue, sampled from a patient who underwent chemoradiotherapy. J is TRBJ2-7 and V is TRBV6-6, with 10 bases that match TRBD2. This TCR was recovered from a human donor with HPV-associated anogenital cancer. This CDR3 is CASSSKNSGRHEQYF. In DNA, the CDR3 is TGTGCCAGCAGTTCCAAAAATAGCGGGAGGCACGAGCAGTACTTC.